This TCR beta chain was recorded in a study of T cells expressing NK-cell markers. Study summary: The eight sequenced donors comprised seven who were HCMV-seropositive and one who was seronegative. The study's findings and limits: Among CD8+ T cells from several donors, dominant NKG2C+ clonotypes accounted for about 1.0-7.0%. Whether the expanded NKG2C+ T cell clones recognized HCMV remained unclear. Also leading the CD3+CD56-NKG2C+ fraction in a few donors were these clonotypes.

Germline V gene lookup returns CDR1 SGHAT and CDR2 FQNNGV. The CDR3 has 16 amino acids. To note about this clonotype: The antigen is undetermined.

TCRdb reworked the 5' RACE reads into one entry per CDR3 protein, no DNA. The sample table includes about 460,000 distinct CDR3 sequences. Sequencing used blood T cells: a sorted CD56 or NKG2C T cell subset, CD4+ or CD8+ T cells, or bulk PBMC T cells (not recorded which). The TCR originated in a woman in her forties or fifties in good health. This chain connects TRBV11-2 to TRBJ2-1; the D call from TCRdb, TRBD2, cannot be confirmed without DNA. CDR3 amino acids: CASSQNRLAGIMKQFF.